This T cell receptor beta chain stems from a study of patients and donors after allogeneic stem cell transplantation (dated by TCRdb to between 2020 and 2021). As for this clonotype: The antigen it binds to is not known. Nothing much larger sits one base from this clone, and base qualities are not available.

Libraries were constructed by RT-PCR. TCRdb lists the instrument as NextSeq 550. Using fastp trimming at Q25 and MiXCR clonotype assembly, TCRdb reanalyzed the public sequencing data and kept in-frame beta chains. All rows with the same CDR3 protein become a single entry with the most common DNA and genes. A total of a few hundred thousand distinct CDR3 sequences appear in this sample, around 40% of them only once. The top ten clones comprise more than 9% of the sample. The sequenced sample consisted of blood, either unsorted or a sorted T cell fraction (not recorded which). The sequence derives from a human donor who was either an allogeneic HSCT recipient or a stem cell or donor lymphocyte infusion donor (not recorded which). It is not recorded whose cells these are; they may come from a transplant donor.

The CDR3 in this case is CASSLVGRNNEQFF. In nucleotide form, the sequence is TGCGCCAGCAGCTTAGTGGGCCGAAACAATGAGCAGTTCTTC. Recombination linked TRBV5-1 to TRBJ2-1; the D gene assignment is ambiguous. Trimming removed 2 bases from V and 5 bases from J, leaving 11 bases between the germline ends. The CDR3 runs 14 residues from the cysteine to the phenylalanine. Just CDR3 DNA is preserved here, 42 bases in frame from base 1. The germline V gene yields SGHRS for CDR1 and YFSETQ for CDR2.